These 18 T cell receptor beta chains share one sample of origin, sequenced in a study of response to subunit inactivated influenza vaccine. TCRdb independently ran MiXCR on the RT-PCR reads; one entry per CDR3 protein. The sample has fewer than 600,000 distinct CDR3 sequences; 6.5% to 8% are singletons. The specimen comprised PBMCs from blood, sampled roughly 24 months after vaccination. The receptors derive from a man aged 50 to 75 who received an inactivated influenza vaccine.

This clonotype has ten or more counts. The chain recombines TRBV5-1 with TRBJ2-5; 10 bases fit TRBD1. Germline V gene sequence: CDR1 SGHRS, CDR2 YFSETQ. This CDR3 spans 16 amino acids. Trimming cost V 1 base and J 1 base; bases outside gene matches: 4. CDR3: CASSLLGQGTQETQYF. The CDR3 nucleotides read TGCGCCAGCAGCTTGTTGGGACAGGGGACCCAAGAGACCCAGTACTTC. Supplemented by reference TRBV5-1 and TRBJ2-5, the full variable domain reads KAGVTQTPRYLIKTRGQQVTLSCSPISGHRSVSWYQQTPGQGLQFLFEYFSETQRNKGNFPGRFSGRQFSNSRSEMNVSTLELGDSALYLCASSLLGQGTQETQYFGPGTRLLVL.

This clonotype has more than one count but fewer than ten. The rearrangement joins TRBV5-1 to TRBJ1-1, with D maybe TRBD1 (5 bases). V was trimmed by 4 bases and J by 7 bases, leaving 20 bases between them. Germline loops: CDR1 SGHRS, CDR2 YFSETQ. The CDR3 covers 15 residues. The CDR3 DNA sequence: TGCGCCAGCAGCCCATGGGGGAGCCTTCAAGGTGAAGCTTTCTTT. This encodes CASSPWGSLQGEAFF.

This clonotype has a count of ten or more. This chain uses TRBV6-1 with TRBJ1-3; D remains unclear. The V and J ends lost 2 bases and 4 bases respectively, with 12 bases between them. Germline-derived CDR1 and CDR2 are MNHNS and SASEGT. CDR3 length equals 15 residues. The CDR3 here is CASSESGRAGNTIYF. CDR3 coding DNA: TGTGCCAGCAGTGAATCTGGGCGGGCCGGAAACACCATATATTTT.

This clonotype was observed many times. This chain connects TRBV7-2 to TRBJ1-6; D uncertain. This CDR3 is 15 amino acids long. V lost 4 bases and J lost 10, with 17 bases in between. Germline lookup yields CDR1 SGHTA and CDR2 FQGNSA. CDR3 sequence: CASSSRPGGKSPLHF. The CDR3, as DNA: TGTGCCAGCAGCTCCCGTCCCGGTGGGAAATCACCCCTCCACTTT.

To note about this clonotype: One end of the junction is discordant with germline, which a read error may explain. This chain joins TRBV29-1 and TRBJ2-3, with D uncertain. The CDR3 has 14 amino acids. Germline CDR1 is SQVTM and CDR2 is ANQGSEA. This chain's CDR3 is CSLEGGWLTDTQYF. In DNA form, the CDR3 reads TGCAGCCTTGAAGGCGGCTGGCTCACAGATACGCAGTATTTT.

This clonotype was counted between two and nine times. The gene calls are TRBV7-2 and TRBJ2-5, with D hard to call. The germline gives CDR1 SGHTA, CDR2 FQGNSA. V lost 4 bases and J lost 2, with 14 bases in between. The CDR3 has 15 amino acids. In DNA form, the CDR3 reads TGTGCCAGCAGCTCAGTAGGGATTCCACAAGAGACCCAGTACTTC. It yields the protein CASSSVGIPQETQYF.

As regards this clonotype: Given a much more abundant clone one base away, this may be a read error. J is TRBJ2-3 and V is TRBV29-1, with a tentative D call TRBD1 (6 bases). The CDR3 spans 12 residues. V lost 8 bases to trimming and J lost 7 bases, with 16 bases between them. Germline V gene sequence: CDR1 SQVTM, CDR2 ANQGSEA. CDR3 region: CSIFLGTYTQYF. CDR3 in DNA: TGCAGCATATTCCTGGGGACATATACGCAGTATTTT.

This clonotype was picked up many times. This chain joins TRBV7-2 and TRBJ1-6, with D hard to call. CDR1 is SGHTA, CDR2 FQGNSA, per germline. The CDR3 is made up of 12 amino acids. V was shortened by 2 bases and J by 9 bases, with 5 bases between the two germline ends. CDR3 sequence: CASSLYPSPLHF. CDR3 nucleotide sequence: TGTGCCAGCAGCTTATATCCTTCACCCCTCCACTTT.

The chain uses TRBV3-1 and TRBJ1-3; unclear D gene. The CDR3 has 18 residues. Trimming took off 0 bases at V and 4 bases at J, with 19 bases between the two ends. CDR1 and CDR2 (germline): LGHDT, YNNKEL (reference sequence). The CDR3 is CASSQEGPYRRWGNTIYF. The DNA of the CDR3 is TGTGCCAGCAGCCAAGAAGGACCTTACCGCCGATGGGGAAACACCATATATTTT.

Only a few counts were recorded for this clonotype. The J gene is TRBJ2-3, the V gene TRBV20-1; the match to TRBD1 covers 10 bases. Per germline, CDR1 DFQATT and CDR2 SNEGSKA (reference sequence). The CDR3 length is 15 residues. The J segment lost 4 bases and the V segment lost 0 bases, leaving 4 bases of the junction unmatched. This CDR3 reads CSAREWGQGSDTQYF. The DNA for the CDR3 is TGCAGTGCTAGAGAATGGGGACAGGGGTCAGATACGCAGTATTTT.

The sample holds a few counts of this clonotype. The chain carries TRBV7-8 and TRBJ1-1; the D is unclear. With 0 bases removed from V and 4 bases from J, the gap between germline ends came to 12 bases. From germline, CDR1 is SGHVS and CDR2 FQNEAQ. The CDR3 is made up of 15 amino acids. This CDR3 reads CASSLAAAGITEAFF. CDR3 sequence (DNA): TGTGCCAGCAGCTTAGCAGCCGCGGGGATCACTGAAGCTTTCTTT.

V and J are TRBV6-2 or TRBV6-3 and TRBJ1-2; maybe TRBD1 (6 bases). CDR3 length: 11 amino acids. Trimming shortened V by 8 bases and J by 7 bases, and 11 bases separated the two germline ends. Germline V gene sequence: CDR1 MNHEY, CDR2 SVGEGT. The CDR3 sequence is CASGTGTGYTF. The CDR3 DNA reads as TGTGCCAGCGGAACAGGGACTGGCTACACCTTC.

This clonotype has a count of ten or more. This chain joins TRBV3-1 and TRBJ2-5, with TRBD2 identical over 13 bases. J gave up 6 bases and V 6 bases, and 7 bases lay outside the gene matches. Germline-derived CDR1 and CDR2 are LGHDT and YNNKEL (reference sequence). This CDR3 has 15 amino acids. Here the CDR3 reads CASREGLAGVKTQYF. DNA of the CDR3: TGTGCCAGCAGAGAAGGACTAGCGGGAGTCAAGACCCAGTACTTC.

The V and J genes are TRBV7-8 and TRBJ2-2; no firm D call. V was pared by 5 bases and J by 5 bases, with 15 bases between. This CDR3 spans 15 amino acids. The germline V gene encodes CDR1 SGHVS and CDR2 FQNEAQ. The CDR3 region has the DNA TGTGCCAGCAGCCCCCCGAATCGGCGGACCGGGGAGCTGTTTTTT. This encodes CASSPPNRRTGELFF.

This clonotype was detected many times. The rearrangement links TRBV28 to TRBJ2-1; D is perhaps TRBD1 or TRBD2 (7 bases each). Trimming left V 7 bases short and J 3 bases short, with 16 bases between. CDR3 size: 15 residues. Germline CDR1 reads MDHEN; CDR2 reads SYDVKM. CDR3 in amino acids: CASTRGRGLYNEQFF. The DNA for the CDR3 is TGTGCCAGCACCCGGGGGAGGGGGCTCTACAATGAGCAGTTCTTC.

This clonotype has a count of ten or more. V and J are TRBV29-1 and TRBJ2-7; D ambiguous. The CDR3 contains 11 residues. With 3 bases removed from V and 2 bases from J, the gap between germline ends came to 5 bases. The germline CDR1 and CDR2 sequences are SQVTM and ANQGSEA. CDR3 coding DNA: TGCAGCGTTGATACTACCTACGAGCAGTACTTC. Protein product: CSVDTTYEQYF.

The sample holds a few counts of this clonotype. The V gene is TRBV28, the J gene TRBJ1-4; D possibly corresponds to TRBD1 (6 bases). This CDR3 contains 15 residues. Germline loops: CDR1 MDHEN, CDR2 SYDVKM. Trimming removed 3 bases from V and 7 bases from J, with 15 bases in between. The CDR3 is CASSFSGAFGEKLFF. Here the CDR3 DNA reads TGTGCCAGCAGTTTTTCAGGGGCCTTCGGTGAAAAACTGTTTTTT.

This clonotype was picked up a small number of times. The V and J genes are TRBV30 and TRBJ2-2; no firm D call. The ends were cut back, 3 bases at V and 5 bases at J, with 10 bases in the middle. Germline V CDR1 and CDR2: GTSNPN, SVGIG (reference sequence). The CDR3 consists of 13 residues. CDR3 nucleotides: TGTGCCTGGAGAATCCCTCGGACCGGGGAGCTGTTTTTT. The encoded protein is CAWRIPRTGELFF.